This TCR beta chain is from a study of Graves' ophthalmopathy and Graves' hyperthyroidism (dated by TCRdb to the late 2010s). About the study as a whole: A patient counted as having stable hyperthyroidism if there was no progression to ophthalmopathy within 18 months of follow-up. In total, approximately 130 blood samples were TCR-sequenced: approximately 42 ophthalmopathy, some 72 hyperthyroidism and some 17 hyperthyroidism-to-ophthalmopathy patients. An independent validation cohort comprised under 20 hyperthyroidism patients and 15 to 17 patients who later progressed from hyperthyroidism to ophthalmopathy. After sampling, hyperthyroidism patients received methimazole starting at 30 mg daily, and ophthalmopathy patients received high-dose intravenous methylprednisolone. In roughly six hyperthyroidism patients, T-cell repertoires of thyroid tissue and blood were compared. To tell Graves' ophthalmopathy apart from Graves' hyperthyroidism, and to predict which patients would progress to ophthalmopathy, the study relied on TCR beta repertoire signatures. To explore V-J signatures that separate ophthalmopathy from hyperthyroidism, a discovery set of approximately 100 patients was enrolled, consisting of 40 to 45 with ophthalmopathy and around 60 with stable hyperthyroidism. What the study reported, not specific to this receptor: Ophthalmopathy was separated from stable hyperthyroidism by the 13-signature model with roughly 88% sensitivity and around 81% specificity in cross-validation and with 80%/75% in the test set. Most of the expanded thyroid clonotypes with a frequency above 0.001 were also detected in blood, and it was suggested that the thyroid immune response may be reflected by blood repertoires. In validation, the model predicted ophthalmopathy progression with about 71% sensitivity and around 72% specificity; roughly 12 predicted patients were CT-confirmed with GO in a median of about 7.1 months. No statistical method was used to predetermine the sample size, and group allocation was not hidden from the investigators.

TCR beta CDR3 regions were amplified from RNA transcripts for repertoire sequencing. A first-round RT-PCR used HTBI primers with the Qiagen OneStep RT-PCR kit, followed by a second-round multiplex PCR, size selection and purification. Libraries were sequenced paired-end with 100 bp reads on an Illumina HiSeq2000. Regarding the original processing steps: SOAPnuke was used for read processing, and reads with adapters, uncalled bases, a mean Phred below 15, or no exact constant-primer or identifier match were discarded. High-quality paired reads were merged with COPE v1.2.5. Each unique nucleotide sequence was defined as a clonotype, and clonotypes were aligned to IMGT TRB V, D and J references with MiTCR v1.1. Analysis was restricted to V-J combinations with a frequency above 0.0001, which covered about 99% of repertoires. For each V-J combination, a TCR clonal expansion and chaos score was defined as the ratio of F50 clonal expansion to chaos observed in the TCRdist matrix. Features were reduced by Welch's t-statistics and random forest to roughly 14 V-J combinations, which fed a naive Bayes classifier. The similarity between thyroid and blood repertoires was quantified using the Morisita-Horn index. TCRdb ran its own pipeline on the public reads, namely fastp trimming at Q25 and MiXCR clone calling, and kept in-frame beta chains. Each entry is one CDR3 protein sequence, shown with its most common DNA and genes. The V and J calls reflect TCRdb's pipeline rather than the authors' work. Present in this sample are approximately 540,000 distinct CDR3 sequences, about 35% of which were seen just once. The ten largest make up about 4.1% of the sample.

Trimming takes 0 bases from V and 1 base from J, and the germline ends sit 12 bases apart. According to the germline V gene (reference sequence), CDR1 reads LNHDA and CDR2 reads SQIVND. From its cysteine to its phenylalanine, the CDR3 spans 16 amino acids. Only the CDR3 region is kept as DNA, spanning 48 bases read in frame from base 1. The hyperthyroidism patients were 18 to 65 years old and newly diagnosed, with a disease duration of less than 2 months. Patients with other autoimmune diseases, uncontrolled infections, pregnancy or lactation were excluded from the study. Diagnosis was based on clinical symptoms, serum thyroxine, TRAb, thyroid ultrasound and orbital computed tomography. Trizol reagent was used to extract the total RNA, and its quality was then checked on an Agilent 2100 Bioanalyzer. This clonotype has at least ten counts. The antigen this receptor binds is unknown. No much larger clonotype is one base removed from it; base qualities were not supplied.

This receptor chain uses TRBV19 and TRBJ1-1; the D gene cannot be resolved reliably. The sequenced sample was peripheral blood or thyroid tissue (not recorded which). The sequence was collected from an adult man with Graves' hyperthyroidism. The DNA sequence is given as TGTGCCAGTAGTATAGAAGCTTTGGCTCCGAACACTGAAGCTTTCTTT. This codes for CASSIEALAPNTEAFF.